The 24 T cell receptor beta chains listed next were all sequenced from one sample in a study of identical twins. TCRdb analysed the 5' RACE reads with MiXCR anew, one entry per CDR3 protein. The data contain 470,000 or so distinct CDR3 sequences, approximately 24% of them seen just once; the ten biggest clones take up around 3%. These data were also filed under a second study, of T cells expressing NK-cell markers.

The specimen was CD4+ T cells sorted from blood. The receptors here all came from a woman aged 18-29 years in good health.

This clonotype appeared many times. The rearrangement links TRBV5-1 to TRBJ2-1; maybe TRBD2 (6 bases). There are 16 residues in the CDR3. Germline V lookup: CDR1 SGHRS, CDR2 YFSETQ. V was shortened by 4 bases and J by 0 bases, with 14 bases between the two germline ends. The chain's CDR3 is CASSLNRGSSYNEQFF. The CDR3 coding sequence is TGCGCCAGCAGCCTTAACCGGGGGAGCTCCTACAATGAGCAGTTCTTC.

The chain joins TRBV6-1 to TRBJ1-6, with 8 bases fitting TRBD1. Germline V lookup: CDR1 MNHNS, CDR2 SASEGT. CDR3 length: 15 amino acids. J was trimmed by 11 bases and V by 6 bases; bases with no gene match: 12. CDR3 in DNA: TGTGCCAGCAGCCTTCGGGGACAGGTGCTGACACCCCTCCACTTT. Translating gives CASSLRGQVLTPLHF.

V and J are TRBV29-1 and TRBJ1-1, with D possibly matching TRBD1 (6 bases). Trimming cost V 4 bases and J 4 bases, with 16 bases left between them. Germline values: CDR1 SQVTM, CDR2 ANQGSEA. The CDR3 length is 14 residues. CDR3 bases: TGCAGCGTTGCCCAGGGGACTCTCACCACTGAAGCTTTCTTT. It specifies CSVAQGTLTTEAFF. Full variable domain (remainder filled in from reference TRBV29-1 and TRBJ1-1): SAVISQKPSRDICQRGTSLTIQCQVDSQVTMMFWYRQQPGQSLTLIATANQGSEATYESGFVIDKFPISRPNLTFSTLTVSNMSPEDSSIYLCSVAQGTLTTEAFFGQGTRLTVV.

The chain uses TRBV5-4 and TRBJ2-5, with TRBD2 matching 8 bases. With 4 bases clipped from V and 5 bases from J, the junction kept 4 bases outside the gene matches. Germline assignment: CDR1 SGHNT and CDR2 YYREEE (reference sequence). This CDR3 contains 13 residues. Here the CDR3 DNA reads TGTGCCAGCAGCCGGGAGGGGGTGGAGACCCAGTACTTC. Its translation: CASSREGVETQYF.

A few counts support this clonotype. The chain has TRBV20-1 and TRBJ1-2, with 7 bases identical to TRBD1. After removal of 2 bases from V and 4 bases from J, the junction contained 1 base not matched to a gene. Looked up from germline, CDR1 is DFQATT and CDR2 is SNEGSKA (reference sequence). The CDR3 has 12 residues. The CDR3 nucleotides read TGCAGTGCTAGACCAGGGGGCTATGGCTACACCTTC. Translation: CSARPGGYGYTF.

This clonotype was observed a few times. The V and J genes are TRBV3-1 and TRBJ2-7, with TRBD2 matching 9 bases. The V and J ends lost 2 bases and 6 bases, in that order; junction bases with no gene match: 2. The CDR3 runs 13 residues. Germline-derived CDR1 and CDR2 are LGHDT and YNNKEL (reference sequence). The CDR3 sequence is CASSQKAGGEQYF. CDR3 in DNA: TGTGCCAGCAGCCAAAAAGCGGGGGGCGAGCAGTACTTC.

There are a few counts of this clonotype. The rearrangement joins TRBV5-1 to TRBJ1-5, with D perhaps TRBD1 (6 bases). This CDR3 region has 13 residues. The germline CDR1 and CDR2 sequences are SGHRS and YFSETQ. The V end was cut by 5 bases, the J end by 5 bases, with 11 bases between. CDR3 protein: CASRQGGDQPQHF. CDR3 in DNA: TGCGCCAGCAGACAGGGTGGTGATCAGCCCCAGCATTTT.

V is TRBV20-1 and J is TRBJ2-4, with D perhaps TRBD1 or TRBD2 (5 bases each). The CDR3 spans 14 residues. V gave up 3 bases and J gave up 9 bases, with 18 bases separating them. Germline V lookup: CDR1 DFQATT, CDR2 SNEGSKA (reference sequence). CDR3 in amino acids: CSARLRLPGTIQYF. The CDR3 DNA reads TGCAGTGCTAGGCTCCGACTCCCTGGGACCATTCAGTACTTC.

This clonotype appeared a few times. V gene TRBV2 combines with J gene TRBJ2-2; D is perhaps TRBD1 (5 bases). Trimming shortened V by 6 bases and J by 6 bases, and 11 bases separated the two germline ends. This CDR3 comprises 13 residues. In germline, CDR1 is SNHLY, CDR2 FYNNEI. The chain's CDR3 is CASRAAGSGELFF. CDR3 in DNA: TGTGCCAGCAGGGCGGCAGGGTCCGGGGAGCTGTTTTTT.

J is TRBJ2-4 and V is TRBV20-1; D is unclear. Germline loops: CDR1 DFQATT, CDR2 SNEGSKA (reference sequence). V gave up 2 bases and J gave up 5 bases, with 7 bases separating them. The CDR3 length is 12 residues. The CDR3, as DNA: TGCAGTGCTAGACGATCTCAAAACATTCAGTACTTC. It is translated as CSARRSQNIQYF.

CDR3 sequence: CASSLAGTSGRLSSYEQYF. The CDR3, as DNA: TGTGCCAGCAGCTTAGCCGGGACTAGCGGGAGGTTGTCCTCCTACGAGCAGTACTTC. V is TRBV7-2 and J is TRBJ2-7; 15 nucleotides match TRBD2. CDR3 length: 19 amino acids. CDR1 SGHTA and CDR2 FQGNSA come from the germline V gene. Germline trimming cut 0 bases from V and 0 bases from J; bases unmatched to any gene: 6.

The chain employs TRBV20-1 and TRBJ1-2; perhaps TRBD1 as D (5 bases). Trimming shortened V by 5 bases and J by 8 bases, and 12 bases separated the two germline ends. This CDR3 comprises 11 residues. The V gene's germline CDR1 is DFQATT and CDR2 SNEGSKA (reference sequence). The CDR3 DNA sequence: TGCAGTGCTCTTGACAGACGGGGCTACACCTTC. Its translation is CSALDRRGYTF.

DNA for the CDR3: TGTGCCAGCAGCGATAGGACCCCGAACGGGGGCTACACCTTC. Translating it yields CASSDRTPNGGYTF. The chain links TRBV9 to TRBJ1-2, with unresolved D. Trimming left V 3 bases short and J 8 bases short, with 17 bases between. The germline V gene encodes CDR1 SGDLS and CDR2 YYNGEE. The CDR3 spans 14 residues.

This clonotype was found a few times. The chain recombines TRBV28 with TRBJ1-2; tentative D call: TRBD1 (5 bases). In germline, CDR1 is MDHEN, CDR2 SYDVKM. The length of the CDR3 is 14 residues. Trimming pared 5 bases from V and 3 bases from J, leaving 13 bases between. The CDR3 region has the DNA TGTGCCAGCAGTAGAAGGGGCGCGGACTATGGCTACACCTTC. Translated, it gives CASSRRGADYGYTF.

This clonotype was found many times. The CDR3 DNA is TGTGCCAGCCAGAGGGTAGATACGCAGTATTTT. Amino acids: CASQRVDTQYF. The chain uses TRBV6-6 and TRBJ2-3; D may be TRBD2 (5 bases). Germline assignment: CDR1 MNHNY and CDR2 SVGAGI (reference sequence). This CDR3 has 11 amino acids. Deletions cut 8 bases from V and 5 bases from J, with 8 bases between.

This chain links TRBV12-3 or TRBV12-4 with TRBJ2-7, with 9 bases lining up with TRBD1. This CDR3 comprises 15 residues. The V and J ends lost 6 bases and 6 bases, in that order; junction bases with no gene match: 12. The CDR3, as DNA: TGTGCCAGCAGAGATTCCGGGACAGGGACGAGCGAGCAGTACTTC. This codes for CASRDSGTGTSEQYF.

This rearrangement joins TRBV18 to TRBJ1-5; unclear D gene. CDR1 is KGHSH, CDR2 LQKENI, per germline. Trimming cost V 3 bases and J 0 bases, with 9 bases left between them. The CDR3 sequence is 15 residues long. In nucleotides, the CDR3 is TGTGCCAGCTCACCTGTGGGGTCTAGCAATCAGCCCCAGCATTTT. It codes for CASSPVGSSNQPQHF.

The chain uses TRBV7-9 and TRBJ2-3; either TRBD1 or TRBD2 may fit D (5 bases each). Germline V gene sequence: CDR1 SEHNR, CDR2 FQNEAQ (reference sequence). V gave up 3 bases and J gave up 8 bases, with 9 bases separating them. The CDR3 runs 12 residues. As DNA, the CDR3 is TGTGCCAGCAGCTTGGCCGGGACTACGCAGTATTTT. It specifies CASSLAGTTQYF.

The chain recombines TRBV6-1 with TRBJ1-6; 7 bases fit TRBD1. V was clipped by 4 bases and J by 7 bases; unmatched bases: 1. The V gene's germline CDR1 is MNHNS and CDR2 SASEGT. There are 13 residues in the CDR3. The CDR3 nucleotides read TGTGCCAGCAGTGGGGACAGCAATTCACCCCTCCACTTT. Residues: CASSGDSNSPLHF.

The chain couples TRBV20-1 to TRBJ1-1; D unresolved. The CDR3 is 12 residues long. The germline V gene has CDR1 DFQATT and CDR2 SNEGSKA (reference sequence). V lost 5 bases to trimming and J lost 7 bases, with 14 bases between them. CDR3 coding DNA: TGCAGTGCTGGCCGGAACGCGGTTGAAGCTTTCTTT. This codes for CSAGRNAVEAFF.

The chain has TRBV15 and TRBJ1-2, with 9 bases matching TRBD1. The germline gives CDR1 LNHNV, CDR2 YYDKDF (reference sequence). This CDR3 is 12 amino acids long. The V segment lost 4 bases and the J segment 10 bases; nucleotides outside the gene matches: 4. CDR3 loop: CATSTRDRAYTF. The DNA for the CDR3 is TGTGCCACCAGCACAAGGGACAGGGCCTACACCTTC.

This chain's CDR3 is CASSSRQLTNEKLFF. The CDR3 bases are TGTGCCAGCAGTTCTCGACAGTTAACTAATGAAAAACTGTTTTTT. V usage is TRBV12-3 or TRBV12-4 and J usage is TRBJ1-4; D possibly corresponds to TRBD1 (5 bases). The V and J ends lost 4 bases and 1 base respectively, with 10 bases between them. The CDR3 extends over 15 amino acids.

A few counts support this clonotype. The chain has TRBV12-3 or TRBV12-4 and TRBJ1-4; a weak D match, TRBD1 (5 bases). V was clipped by 7 bases and J by 4 bases, with 16 bases between them. This CDR3 spans 15 amino acids. The CDR3 coding sequence is TGTGCCAGCACCAACCGACAGTCGGGTAATGAAAAACTGTTTTTT. Amino acid sequence: CASTNRQSGNEKLFF.

V gene TRBV7-9 combines with J gene TRBJ2-2; D is unresolved. This CDR3 contains 13 residues. CDR1 and CDR2 from the germline V gene are SEHNR and FQNEAQ (reference sequence). The V end lost 8 bases, the J end lost 2 bases, and 9 bases lay between the germline ends. CDR3 nucleotide sequence: TGTGCCAGCGTGGTCTCCAACACCGGGGAGCTGTTTTTT. Amino acid sequence: CASVVSNTGELFF.